This T cell receptor beta chain was sequenced during a study of T cells in Graves' hyperthyroidism and ophthalmopathy (dated by TCRdb to about 2019). For the study in its entirety: To identify distinguishing TCR V-J signatures, a discovery cohort of about 100 patients was used, comprising 43 with Graves' ophthalmopathy and around 57 with stable Graves' hyperthyroidism. The paper reports TCR Vbeta CDR3 sequencing of roughly 140 peripheral blood samples: some 44 ophthalmopathy, fewer than 80 hyperthyroidism and around 17 progressor patients. The 95 to 100 discovery patients were randomly divided into training and test sets at a 7:3 ratio. Thyroid tissue and blood T-cell repertoires from about six Graves' hyperthyroidism patients were also compared in the study. Whether ophthalmopathy could be predicted prospectively was tested in an independent validation cohort made up of 18 to 20 hyperthyroidism patients plus 17 patients who later progressed to ophthalmopathy. Following sampling, methimazole starting at 30 mg daily was given to hyperthyroidism patients, and high-dose intravenous methylprednisolone was given to ophthalmopathy patients.

Amplification of TCR beta CDR3 regions was carried out from RNA transcripts. For the first round of RT-PCR on the TCR CDR3, the HTBI primer set was used together with the Qiagen OneStep RT-PCR kit. The libraries were constructed in a second round of multiplex PCR and then size-selected and purified. Sequencing of the libraries was done on an Illumina HiSeq2000 using paired-end 100 bp reads. In the authors' own workflow: SOAPnuke was used to process the raw data, with reads discarded if the reads contained adapters or uncalled bases, had a mean Phred below 15, or lacked an exact constant-primer or identifier match. High-quality paired reads were merged with COPE v1.2.5, and unique nucleotide sequences were defined as clonotypes. MiTCR v1.1 was used to align clonotypes to the IMGT TRBV, TRBD and TRBJ reference segments. Analysis was restricted to V-J combinations with a frequency above 0.0001, which covered 99% to 99.2% of repertoires. A TCS score was defined as the ratio of F50 (clonal expansion) to E x V (chaos), with BLOSUM62-based TCRdist applied between CDR3 peptides within each V-J. Welch's t-statistics and random forest reduced 500 to 650 V-J features to under 15, which were used in a naive Bayes classifier (R e1071). The similarity between thyroid and blood repertoires was quantified using the Morisita-Horn index. TCRdb reran the public reads through fastp at Q25 and MiXCR, keeping productive beta chains. Every entry covers one CDR3 protein and lists the most common genes and DNA from its rows. TCRdb's processing, not the study's, gives the V and J calls here. The sample records around 660,000 distinct CDR3 sequences, just under 45% of which are singletons. Of the sample, about 7% is held by the ten largest clones.

The full study reports these points: Sample size was not statistically predetermined, and investigators were not blinded to group allocation. Blood samples also contained most of the expanded thyroid clonotypes (frequency above 0.001), which suggests that blood repertoires may reflect thyroid immune responses. In validation, the model predicted progression to ophthalmopathy a median of roughly 6.5 months before onset, with approximately 71% sensitivity and 72.22% specificity. In cross-validation, a model built on a 13 V-J signature told ophthalmopathy apart from stable hyperthyroidism with under 90% sensitivity and roughly 81% specificity, and in testing the same model reached 80%/75%.

Patients with uncontrolled infections, other autoimmune diseases, pregnancy or lactation were excluded. Diagnoses were based on clinical symptoms, serum thyroxine and TRAb, thyroid ultrasound and orbital computed tomography. Total RNA was extracted with Trizol reagent, and quality was checked on an Agilent 2100 Bioanalyzer. Ten or more counts support this clonotype. Its target antigen remains unknown. Base qualities are not recorded, but no much larger clone differs from it by a single base. Sequences were obtained from peripheral blood or thyroid tissue (not recorded which). This sequence originates from an adult man with Graves' disease, either hyperthyroidism or ophthalmopathy (not recorded which).

The CDR3 loop reads CASRERETQYF. Read as DNA, the sequence is TGTGCCAGCCGGGAGCGGGAGACCCAGTACTTC. The sequence is built from TRBV2 and TRBJ2-5, and TRBD2 may be the D gene, going by 6 matching bases. CDR1 is given as SNHLY and CDR2 as FYNNEI, both from the germline V gene. The CDR3 runs 11 residues from the cysteine to the phenylalanine. CDR3 DNA only is kept here, 33 bases in frame from base 1. Trimming takes 8 bases from V and 5 bases from J, and the germline ends sit 9 bases apart.